Reported below is one T cell receptor beta chain. Trimming at V came to 2 bases and at J to 4 bases, leaving 5 bases not matched to a gene. This CDR3 contains 15 residues. Germline CDR1 reads LNHDA; CDR2 reads SQIVND (reference sequence). These data originate in a study of T cell changes during pregnancy in multiple sclerosis. The table came from immunoSEQ multiplex PCR; TCRdb's copy has only in-frame clones and leaves some out. The profile shows tens of thousands of clones, around 96% of them singletons. The clonotype comes from a female donor with multiple sclerosis, enrolled in a pregnancy study. This material consisted of CD8+ T cells from peripheral blood mononuclear cells, taken after pregnancy. The chain has TRBV19 and TRBJ2-5; TRBD2 aligns across 9 bases. CDR3 coding DNA: TGTGCCAGTAGTATATTAGCGGGAGTGGGAGAGACCCAGTACTTC. It yields the protein CASSILAGVGETQYF.